This T cell receptor (beta chain) was retrieved from a study of long-term antiretroviral therapy in people with HIV (dated by TCRdb to between 2021 and 2022). For the study in its entirety: The earliest samples were collected roughly a decade before the 2015 WHO recommendation for immediate ART, at a time when ART was usually postponed until CD4 counts fell. Whether ART initiation and durable HIV suppression were associated with changes in peripheral blood TRB repertoire composition and diversity was tested in a retrospective serial study. A total of fewer than 200 cryopreserved PBMC samples were contributed to the cohort by 30 adults with confirmed HIV infection, with samples collected serially over a mean of 6 years (range 1-12). Among the 25 to 35 participants with HIV, eleven were female. No cross-contamination during QIAcube processing turned up in test extractions that ran a monoclonal T-cell line alongside about 30 polyclonal samples. On the study overall, not on this receptor specifically: Starting ART was linked to a significant rise in TRB diversity, yet even after long-term ART the diversity remained significantly lower than in transplant donor controls. The samples span the years 2004 to 2017, and the ART regimens used may be less effective than current regimens. Because pre-ART samples had limited cell numbers, unsorted PBMC were profiled rather than sorted CD4+ and CD8+ T cells. Because PBMC availability was limited, only the TCR beta chain was sequenced, with no alpha chain pairing. HIV repertoires had narrower CDR3 length ranges than controls, and the network structure suggested an antigen-experienced repertoire that shifted only slightly toward naive after ART. Expanded TRB clones identified before ART initiation dominated the repertoire across all time points, though the dominance fluctuated and decreased in many PLHIV after ART. No data were available on ART adherence, viral resistance or therapy changes, limiting inferences about post-ART repertoire changes.

To be included, a participant needed at least one PBMC sample from before ART initiation plus at least two post-ART samples. Every participant with HIV received treatment in the United States of America. Before DNA extraction, cryopreserved samples of about 0.9-10 million PBMC were thawed and then washed. At the time of the earliest PBMC sample, participants with HIV were aged between about 23 and 54 years. Per participant, PBMC samples came from 1-4 timepoints prior to ART initiation and 2-8 timepoints following ART initiation, for a median of 7 samples. For every participant, serial HIV viral load, CD4+ T-cell count, ART history and demographic data were obtained. Genomic DNA was extracted from unsorted PBMC with a Qiagen kit on a QIAcube, processed in batches of 12 samples. Remarks on this clone: No cognate antigen has been identified for it. Nothing much larger sits one base from this clone, and base qualities are not available.

CDR1 is given as SGHNT and CDR2 as YYREEE, both from the germline V gene (reference sequence). The V end loses 5 bases and the J end loses 3 bases, and a stretch of 6 bases separates them. The CDR3 starts with the cysteine, ends with the phenylalanine, and has 11 residues. Only CDR3 DNA remains: 33 bases, in frame from the first base. The immunoSEQ hsTCRB v3.0 assay was used at survey level resolution for TRB variable region sequencing. The target sequencing depth for TRB was 40,000-50,000 T-cell genomes per sample. Pooled TRB libraries were sequenced on an Illumina MiSeq with a v3 150-cycle kit. Per the authors' processing: Analysis of repertoires was carried out in R inside a reproducible Nextflow workflow spanning QC, data transformation and analysis. LymphoSeq2, an R package for exploring AIRR-Seq data, was used to implement custom analyses. Several samples yielding fewer than 5000 total TRB sequences were excluded, leaving around 200 analyzed HIV repertoires. Among the 180 to 200 retained HIV repertoires, some 60 were collected before ART initiation and around 130 after ART initiation. Repertoires were downsampled to 5000 TRB nucleotide sequences, and summary statistics were averaged over 100 downsampling iterations. TRB sequences were retained for analysis only if CDR3 regions of at least seven amino acids were present. Two measures captured diversity: a Shannon entropy-derived clonality score and the Gini coefficient. In repertoire networks, the top 5000 CDR3 amino acid sequences were linked whenever an edit distance of one separated two sequences. For TRB CDR3 amino acid sequences, antigen specificity groups and MHC restriction were predicted with GLIPH2. To flag known CMV, EBV, HIV or tissue antigen associations, CDR3 amino acid sequences were matched against VDJdb and McPAS-TCR. Pre-ART, post-ART and control groups were compared with Wilcoxon signed-rank tests and Holm-Bonferroni correction. TCRdb obtained this table from immuneACCESS and retained in-frame rearrangements with V and J assigned. These tables miss some clones; where compared with another copy, unresolved V genes account for less than half of the shortfall, and the remainder is unexplained. D and trimming were read from the DNA, whereas the V and J calls and clone size are those reported in that table. The sample records roughly 42,000 clones, around nine tenths of which are singletons. Of the sample, roughly 5% falls within the top ten clones.

The chain is made from TRBV5-4 and TRBJ2-7; no D gene can be assigned with confidence. The specimen comprised unsorted PBMCs, sampled 0.1 years before starting antiretroviral therapy. This clonotype originated in a woman aged 50 to 65 with HIV. CDR3 reads: CASREGYEQYF. Read as DNA, the sequence is TGTGCCAGCAGGGAAGGCTACGAGCAGTACTTC.